This T cell receptor (beta chain) was sequenced for a study of a mutant IDH1 vaccine in newly diagnosed glioma (dated by TCRdb to about 2021). With respect to the entire study: Vaccination was initiated 4-6 weeks after radiotherapy alone, or concurrently with temozolomide cycles in the chemotherapy-containing groups. Before enrollment, most patients had been given radiochemotherapy with temozolomide as standard therapy, while the rest had received either radiotherapy alone or temozolomide alone. The approximately 29 treated patients were roughly 62% male and around 40% female, with a mean age of approximately 38 years. Longitudinal TCRB deep sequencing was performed for roughly 27 treated patients wherever samples were available for exploratory analyses. Visit V12 was the week-35 safety follow-up and visit V13 was the week-47 end of study. Peripheral blood was collected at six visits: V03 (baseline), V05, V07, V10, V12 and V13.

The sample's time point label, decoded: week 35, safety follow-up. A 20-mer mutant IDH1 peptide at 300 micrograms in Montanide made up each vaccine dose, which was injected subcutaneously together with topical imiquimod. Patients were given eight vaccinations, in weeks 1, 3, 5, 7, 11, 15, 19 and 23, which matched visits V03 through V10. The donors had newly diagnosed IDH1-mutant astrocytomas of WHO grade 3 or 4 that showed loss of nuclear ATRX. The samples were drawn from NOA16, a multicentre, single-arm, open-label phase I trial in Germany that tested a mutant IDH1 peptide vaccine in humans for the first time. Genomic DNA for TCRB sequencing was extracted from EDTA blood using the DNeasy Blood and Tissue Kit. The CDR1 and CDR2 encoded by the germline V gene (reference sequence) are GTSNPN and SVGIG. The V end loses 2 bases and the J end loses 3 bases, and a stretch of 4 bases separates them. CDR3 length: 11 amino acids, cysteine to phenylalanine. The sequence is cut down to CDR3 DNA, 33 bases in frame from base 1.

The method behind the library was the immunoSEQ multiplex PCR assay. Following the manufacturer's protocol, the hsTCRB Kit was used to amplify rearranged TCR beta chain sequences. Sequencing of TCRB libraries was carried out on an Illumina MiSeq. The original methods were these. The kit vendor's proprietary platform handled demultiplexing, trimming and gene mapping. Drawn from immuneACCESS, this table holds only the in-frame rearrangements with V and J called that TCRdb kept. Clones are partly lost; checked studies trace under half to an unresolved V gene and leave the rest unexplained. From that table come the V and J calls and clone size; the DNA was used to work out D and trimming. Within this sample are about 31,000 clones, with approximately 78% of them counted one time only. The top ten hold about 10% of the sample. What the authors observed across the whole study: Availability determined which PBMC samples were chosen for TCRB deep sequencing. No apparent relationship was observed between pseudoprogression and alterations in the top peripheral T cell clonotypes detected by TCRB sequencing. Immune responses induced by the vaccine were seen in approximately 92% of patients across multiple MHC alleles. The authors noted that analyses of patient blood samples could not be reproduced because of sample limitations.

This clone was detected a few times. What antigen it recognizes has not been identified. The input lacks base qualities; no much larger clone sits a single base away. Sequenced material: PBMCs, taken from a glioma patient whose treatment included an IDH1 peptide vaccine. The rearranged chain carries TRBV30 and TRBJ2-5; the D gene lacks a confident call. The receptor was derived from a woman in her thirties or forties with glioma. In nucleotides, the sequence is TGTGCCTGGAGTTCGGAAGAGACCCAGTACTTC. This encodes CAWSSEETQYF.